This entry describes one TCR beta chain. This sample is part of a study of blood T cell repertoires in COVID-19. Across the study: PBMCs, B-cell-depleted T cells, or T cells provided the cDNA or gDNA that made up the material.

Germline values: CDR1 ENHRY, CDR2 SYGVKD. The CDR3 length is 11 residues. The V segment lost 6 bases and the J segment 8 bases; nucleotides outside the gene matches: 3. Assay used: immunoSEQ multiplex PCR; TCRdb lists only in-frame clones, some missing. The sample consists of over 200,000 clones, approximately 90% of them appearing once. The genes are TRBV10-3 and TRBJ1-1; 7 bases map to TRBD1. The TCR sequence derives from a man younger than 40 with COVID-19, enrolled during active disease. The sequencing sample was made of peripheral blood. The CDR3 sequence is CAISRDREAFF. The DNA for the CDR3 is TGTGCCATCAGCCGGGACAGAGAAGCTTTCTTT.